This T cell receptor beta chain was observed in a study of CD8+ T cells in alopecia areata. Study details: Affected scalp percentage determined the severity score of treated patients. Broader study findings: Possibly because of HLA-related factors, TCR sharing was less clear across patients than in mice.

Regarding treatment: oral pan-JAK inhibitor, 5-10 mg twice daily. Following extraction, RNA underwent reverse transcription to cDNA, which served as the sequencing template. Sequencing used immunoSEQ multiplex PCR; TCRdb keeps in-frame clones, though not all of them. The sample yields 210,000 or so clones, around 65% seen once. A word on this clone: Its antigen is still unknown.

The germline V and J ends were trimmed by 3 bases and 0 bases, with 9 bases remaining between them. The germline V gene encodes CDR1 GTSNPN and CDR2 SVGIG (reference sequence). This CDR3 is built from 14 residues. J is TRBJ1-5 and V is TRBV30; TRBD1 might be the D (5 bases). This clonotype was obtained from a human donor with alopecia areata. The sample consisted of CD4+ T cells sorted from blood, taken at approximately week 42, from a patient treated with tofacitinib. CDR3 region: CAWSDSISNQPQHF. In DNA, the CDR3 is TGTGCCTGGAGCGACAGTATTAGCAATCAGCCCCAGCATTTT.